This is a list of T cell receptor beta chains from one sample in a study of identical twins. MiXCR, run by TCRdb on the 5' RACE reads, gives a single entry per CDR3 protein. The data hold 450,000 or so distinct CDR3 sequences, with around 14% observed a single time. The same data also went into a second study, on yellow fever vaccine responses in identical twins.

Source material: CD4+ T cells sorted from blood. Every receptor here comes from a young woman in good health. Each CDR3 is given with its conserved first and last residue. A D gene is named only where the DNA matches it firmly. Clone size is not always given. Where it is, it says once, few, many or a class for expanded clones.

NA,NA,TRBV6-1,TRBJ1-5,TGTGCCAGCAGTGAAGAACGGATGAATCAGCCCCAGCATTTT,CASSEERMNQPQHF
few,TRBD1,TRBV29-1,TRBJ2-6,TGCAGCGCGGGGACAGGCTTTGGGGCCAACGTCCTGACTTTC,CSAGTGFGANVLTF
NA,NA,TRBV6-5,TRBJ2-6,TGTGCCAGCAGTTACTCGGCAGCTGGGGCCAACGTCCTGACTTTC,CASSYSAAGANVLTF
many,TRBD1,TRBV20-1,TRBJ2-1,TGCAGTGCTCCCCGAGGGAACAGGGGATACGAGCAGTTCTTC,CSAPRGNRGYEQFF
many,NA,TRBV12-3/TRBV12-4,TRBJ2-2,TGTGCCAGCAGCCACCGGACTGAGAACACCGGGGAGCTGTTTTTT,CASSHRTENTGELFF
NA,NA,TRBV24-1,TRBJ2-1,TGTGCCACCAGTGACCCAATACAACAGGGTCGGAACAATGAGCAGTTCTTC,CATSDPIQQGRNNEQFF
few,NA,TRBV2,TRBJ2-2,TGTGCCAGCAACACGGATCAGATGAGCGGGGAGCTGTTTTTT,CASNTDQMSGELFF
NA,NA,TRBV27,TRBJ2-3,TGTGCCAGCAGTCTCACCAGGGTCACAGATACGCAGTATTTT,CASSLTRVTDTQYF
NA,NA,TRBV7-8,TRBJ2-7,TGTGCCAGCAGCCCGGGATTTACCAAGGGGAACGAGCAGTACTTC,CASSPGFTKGNEQYF
NA,NA,TRBV7-2,TRBJ2-6,TGTGCCAGCAGCACCCGGGGCACATCTGGGGCCAACGTCCTGACTTTC,CASSTRGTSGANVLTF
few,NA,TRBV29-1,TRBJ2-3,TGCAGCGCGGCGGGACTCCGCACAGATACGCAGTATTTT,CSAAGLRTDTQYF
few,TRBD2,TRBV2,TRBJ2-7,TGTGCCAGCAAGACTAGCGGGCAAAACTACGAGCAGTACTTC,CASKTSGQNYEQYF
NA,TRBD2,TRBV29-1,TRBJ2-1,TGCAGCGTTTCCGGGACTAGCGGGAGGGAGCAGTTCTTC,CSVSGTSGREQFF
NA,NA,TRBV7-2,TRBJ2-7,TGTGCCAGCAGCTTAGTTATCAGGGACCTTAACGAGCAGTACTTC,CASSLVIRDLNEQYF
few,TRBD1,TRBV6-2/TRBV6-3,TRBJ2-7,TGTGCCAGCAGTTACTACGGGACAGGGTCAAAGAGCGAGCAGTACTTC,CASSYYGTGSKSEQYF
few,NA,TRBV3-1,TRBJ2-1,TGTGCCAGCAGCCAAGTCTTGAATCGACAGGGACTCCTCTTC,CASSQVLNRQGLLF
NA,NA,TRBV12-3/TRBV12-4,TRBJ1-5,TGTGCCACCCGGGACACAGCGAATCAGCCCCAGCATTTT,CATRDTANQPQHF
few,NA,TRBV28,TRBJ2-2,TGTGCCAGCATGTTTGGACAGACGAACACCGGGGAGCTGTTTTTT,CASMFGQTNTGELFF
few,NA,TRBV4-3,TRBJ2-1,TGCGCCAGCAGCCAAGACCCCGTCTTCTTC,CASSQDPVFF
NA,TRBD2,TRBV11-2,TRBJ2-1,TGTGCCAGCAGCTCGGGGCGGGGGGCCAGGAACATCAATGAGCAGTTCTTC,CASSSGRGARNINEQFF
many,NA,TRBV29-1,TRBJ2-7,TGCAGCGTTGAAGAGGTACACGAGCAGTACTTC,CSVEEVHEQYF
few,TRBD2,TRBV7-3,TRBJ2-1,TGTGCCAGCAGCTTAAAAATAGCGGGGGGGGTGGGTGAGCAGTTCTTC,CASSLKIAGGVGEQFF
few,TRBD1,TRBV10-3,TRBJ2-3,TGTGCCATCTTCCGACAGGGGGCCGATACGCAGTATTTT,CAIFRQGADTQYF
few,NA,TRBV3-1,TRBJ2-3,TGTGCCAGCAGCCAAGGATCCCCAGATACGCAGTATTTT,CASSQGSPDTQYF
few,NA,TRBV3-1,TRBJ1-1,TGTGCCAGCAGCCGTGGGCAGCAGAACACTGAAGCTTTCTTT,CASSRGQQNTEAFF
few,NA,TRBV7-9,TRBJ2-3,TGTGCCAGCAGCCCACTAGACCCTCCTTTGGGGACAGATACGCAGTATTTT,CASSPLDPPLGTDTQYF
few,NA,TRBV20-1,TRBJ1-5,TGCAGTGCTAAGGGAATGTATAGCAATCAGCCCCAGCATTTT,CSAKGMYSNQPQHF
few,TRBD1,TRBV5-1,TRBJ2-2,TGCGCCAGCAGCCCCGGGACAGGTATCCCCACCGGGGAGCTGTTTTTT,CASSPGTGIPTGELFF
NA,NA,TRBV27,TRBJ2-5,TGTGCCAGCAGTCGAGAGGGACTTATAGAGACCCAGTACTTC,CASSREGLIETQYF
NA,NA,TRBV5-1,TRBJ2-3,TGCGCCAGCAGCTTGGTCACACTCGCGGATACGCAGTATTTT,CASSLVTLADTQYF
NA,TRBD2,TRBV20-1,TRBJ2-1,TGCAGTGCCCCTCGGACTAGCTTCTATGAGCAGTTCTTC,CSAPRTSFYEQFF
NA,TRBD1,TRBV3-1,TRBJ2-3,TGTGCCACCAGCCCGCGGACAGGGCTTTTAAATACGCAGTATTTT,CATSPRTGLLNTQYF
many,NA,TRBV6-1,TRBJ2-1,TGTGCCAGCAGTGGTAGACGGGGCCGTGATGAGCAGTTCTTC,CASSGRRGRDEQFF